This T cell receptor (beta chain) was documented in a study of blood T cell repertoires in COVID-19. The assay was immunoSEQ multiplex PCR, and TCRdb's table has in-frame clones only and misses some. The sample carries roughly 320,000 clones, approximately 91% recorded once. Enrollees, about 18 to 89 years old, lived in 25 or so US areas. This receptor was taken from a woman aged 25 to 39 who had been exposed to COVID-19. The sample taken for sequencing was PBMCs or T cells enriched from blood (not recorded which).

Here the CDR3 reads CASSSGTGANTGELFF. Here the CDR3 DNA reads TGTGCCAGCTCATCCGGGACAGGGGCGAACACCGGGGAGCTGTTTTTT. V and J are TRBV18 and TRBJ2-2; 10 bases match TRBD1. CDR3 size: 16 residues. V lost 5 bases and J lost 0; bases outside the gene matches: 3. CDR1 is KGHSH, CDR2 LQKENI, per germline.